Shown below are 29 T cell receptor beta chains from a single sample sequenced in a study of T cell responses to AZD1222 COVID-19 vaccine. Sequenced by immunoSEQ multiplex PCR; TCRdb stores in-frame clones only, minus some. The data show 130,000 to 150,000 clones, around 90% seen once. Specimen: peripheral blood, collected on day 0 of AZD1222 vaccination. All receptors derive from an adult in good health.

The CDR3 region is CASSFTGSYTF. CDR3 bases: TGTGCCAGCAGCTTCACAGGAAGCTACACCTTC. V gene TRBV5-5 combines with J gene TRBJ1-2, with D possibly matching TRBD1 (5 bases). This CDR3 contains 11 residues. Trimming cost V 2 bases and J 9 bases, with 8 bases left between them. In germline, CDR1 is SGHKS, CDR2 YYEKEE (reference sequence).

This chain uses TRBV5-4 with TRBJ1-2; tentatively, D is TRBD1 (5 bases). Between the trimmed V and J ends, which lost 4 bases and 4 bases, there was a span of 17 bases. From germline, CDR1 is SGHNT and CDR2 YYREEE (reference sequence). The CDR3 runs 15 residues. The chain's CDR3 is CASSDDRDSIYGYTF. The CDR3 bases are TGTGCCAGCAGCGATGACCGGGACTCCATCTATGGCTACACCTTC.

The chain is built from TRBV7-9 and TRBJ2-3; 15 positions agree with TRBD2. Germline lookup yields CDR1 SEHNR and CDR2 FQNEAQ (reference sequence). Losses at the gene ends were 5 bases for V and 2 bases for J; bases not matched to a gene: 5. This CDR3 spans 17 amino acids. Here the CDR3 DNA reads TGTGCCAGCAGCCCCAGGACTAGCGGGGGGGCCACAGATACGCAGTATTTT. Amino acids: CASSPRTSGGATDTQYF.

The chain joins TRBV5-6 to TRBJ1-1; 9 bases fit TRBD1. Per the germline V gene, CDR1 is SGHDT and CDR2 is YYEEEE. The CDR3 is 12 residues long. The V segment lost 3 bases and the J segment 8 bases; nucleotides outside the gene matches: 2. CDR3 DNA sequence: TGTGCCAGCAGCTACAGGGGGCGGGAAGCTTTCTTT. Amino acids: CASSYRGREAFF.

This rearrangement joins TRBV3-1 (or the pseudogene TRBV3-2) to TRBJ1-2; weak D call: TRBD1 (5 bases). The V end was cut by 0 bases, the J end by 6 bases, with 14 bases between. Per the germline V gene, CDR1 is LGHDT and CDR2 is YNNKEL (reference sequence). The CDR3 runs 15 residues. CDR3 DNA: TGTGCCAGCAGCCAAGATAGGGGCAGGGTCGATGGCTACACCTTC. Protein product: CASSQDRGRVDGYTF.

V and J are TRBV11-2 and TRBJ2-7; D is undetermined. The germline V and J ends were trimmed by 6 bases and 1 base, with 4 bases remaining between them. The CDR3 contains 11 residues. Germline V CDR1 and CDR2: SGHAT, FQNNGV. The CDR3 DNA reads TGTGCCAGCAGTTCATCCTACGAGCAGTACTTC. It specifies CASSSSYEQYF.

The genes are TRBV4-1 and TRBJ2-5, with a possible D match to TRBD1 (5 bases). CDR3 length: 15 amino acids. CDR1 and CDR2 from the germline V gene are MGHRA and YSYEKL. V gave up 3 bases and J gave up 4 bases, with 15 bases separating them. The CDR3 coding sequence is TGCGCCAGCAGCCATACAGGAGCATGGGCAGAGACCCAGTACTTC. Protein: CASSHTGAWAETQYF.

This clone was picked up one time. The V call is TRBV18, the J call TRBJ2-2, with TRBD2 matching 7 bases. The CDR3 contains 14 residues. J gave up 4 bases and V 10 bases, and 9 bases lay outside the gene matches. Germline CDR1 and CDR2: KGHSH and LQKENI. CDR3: CATRAQRGTGELFF. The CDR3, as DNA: TGTGCCACACGAGCCCAGCGGGGCACCGGGGAGCTGTTTTTT.

In nucleotides, the CDR3 is TGTGCCAGCAGTTTAAAGGGCGGGCGACTCAAAGATACGCAGTATTTT. It codes for CASSLKGGRLKDTQYF. This chain links TRBV27 with TRBJ2-3; TRBD2 might be the D (5 bases). This CDR3 is built from 16 residues. CDR1 is MNHEY, CDR2 SMNVEV, per germline (reference sequence). Trimming left V 2 bases short and J 5 bases short, with 17 bases between.

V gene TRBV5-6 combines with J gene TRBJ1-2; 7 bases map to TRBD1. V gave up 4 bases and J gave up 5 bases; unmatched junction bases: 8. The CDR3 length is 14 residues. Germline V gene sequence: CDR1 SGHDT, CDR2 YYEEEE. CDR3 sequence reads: CASSVLQGQYGYTF. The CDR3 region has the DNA TGTGCCAGCAGCGTGCTACAGGGGCAATATGGCTACACCTTC.

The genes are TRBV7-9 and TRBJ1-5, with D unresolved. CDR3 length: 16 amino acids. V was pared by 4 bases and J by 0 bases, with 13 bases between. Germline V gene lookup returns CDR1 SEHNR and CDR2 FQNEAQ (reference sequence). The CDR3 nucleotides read TGTGCCAGCAGCTCAACAGCCGGGGTTAGCAATCAGCCCCAGCATTTT. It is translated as CASSSTAGVSNQPQHF.

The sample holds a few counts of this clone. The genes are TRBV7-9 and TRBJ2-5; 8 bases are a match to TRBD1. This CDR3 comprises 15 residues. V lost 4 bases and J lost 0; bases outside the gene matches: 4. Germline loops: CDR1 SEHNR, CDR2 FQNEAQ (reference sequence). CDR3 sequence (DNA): TGTGCCAGCAGCTATGGACAGGGTTACCAAGAGACCCAGTACTTC. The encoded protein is CASSYGQGYQETQYF.

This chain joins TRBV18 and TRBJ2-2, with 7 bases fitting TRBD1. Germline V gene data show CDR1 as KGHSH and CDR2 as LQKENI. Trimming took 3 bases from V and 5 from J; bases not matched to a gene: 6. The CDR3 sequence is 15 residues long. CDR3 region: CASSPGQVGTGELFF. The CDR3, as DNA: TGTGCCAGCTCACCTGGACAGGTCGGGACCGGGGAGCTGTTTTTT.

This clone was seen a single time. This CDR3 reads CASSQDRAQSYNEQFF. The CDR3 DNA reads TGTGCCAGCAGCCAGGACAGGGCTCAATCCTACAATGAGCAGTTCTTC. The chain joins TRBV5-4 to TRBJ2-1; 8 nucleotides line up with TRBD1. V shed 4 bases, J shed 1 base, and the junction held 7 bases outside the gene matches. Germline-derived CDR1 and CDR2 are SGHNT and YYREEE (reference sequence). CDR3 length equals 16 residues.

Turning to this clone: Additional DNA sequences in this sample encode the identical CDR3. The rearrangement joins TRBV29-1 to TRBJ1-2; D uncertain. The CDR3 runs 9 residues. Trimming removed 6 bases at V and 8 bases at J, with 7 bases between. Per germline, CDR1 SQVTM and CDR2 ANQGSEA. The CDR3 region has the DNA TGCAGCGTGGTCCCGGGCTACACCTTC. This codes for CSVVPGYTF.

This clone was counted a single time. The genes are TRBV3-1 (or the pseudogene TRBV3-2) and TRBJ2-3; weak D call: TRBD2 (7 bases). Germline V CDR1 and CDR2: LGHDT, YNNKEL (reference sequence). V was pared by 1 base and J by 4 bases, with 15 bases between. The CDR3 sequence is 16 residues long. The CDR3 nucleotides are TGTGCCAGCAGCCAAGGGGCGGGGGCGTCTGCAGATACGCAGTATTTT. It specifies CASSQGAGASADTQYF.

CDR3 sequence reads: CATSDTSTAQETQYF. CDR3 sequence (DNA): TGTGCCACCAGTGATACCTCGACAGCCCAAGAGACCCAGTACTTC. The V and J genes are TRBV24-1 and TRBJ2-5; D possibly corresponds to TRBD1 (5 bases). CDR3 length equals 15 residues. Trimming took 3 bases from V and 1 from J, leaving 11 bases between them. Germline CDR1 is KGHDR and CDR2 is SFDVKD.

The CDR3 loop reads CASSLGQGSNTEAFF. The CDR3 DNA sequence: TGTGCCAGCAGCCTGGGACAGGGCTCGAACACTGAAGCTTTCTTT. The V and J genes are TRBV3-1 (or the pseudogene TRBV3-2) and TRBJ1-1; 9 positions agree with TRBD1. Germline V gene data show CDR1 as LGHDT and CDR2 as YNNKEL (reference sequence). V gave up 4 bases and J gave up 1 base; unmatched junction bases: 4. This CDR3 is 15 amino acids long.

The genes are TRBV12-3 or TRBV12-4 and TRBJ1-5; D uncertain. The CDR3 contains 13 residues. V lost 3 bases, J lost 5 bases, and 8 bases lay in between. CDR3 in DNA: TGTGCCAGCAGTTTTACTACTTATCAGCCCCAGCATTTT. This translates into CASSFTTYQPQHF.

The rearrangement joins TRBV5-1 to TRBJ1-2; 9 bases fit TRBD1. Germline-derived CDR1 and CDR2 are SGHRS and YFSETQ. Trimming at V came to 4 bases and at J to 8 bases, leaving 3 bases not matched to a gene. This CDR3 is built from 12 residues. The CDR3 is CASSLDRGGYTF. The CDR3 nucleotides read TGCGCCAGCAGCCTGGACAGGGGCGGCTACACCTTC.

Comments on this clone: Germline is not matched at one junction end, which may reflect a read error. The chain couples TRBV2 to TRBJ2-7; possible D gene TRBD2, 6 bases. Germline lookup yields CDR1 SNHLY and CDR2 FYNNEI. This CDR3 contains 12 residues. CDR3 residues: CASSEITRDSYF. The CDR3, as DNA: TGTGCCAGCAGTGAAATAACCCGGGACTCCTATTTC. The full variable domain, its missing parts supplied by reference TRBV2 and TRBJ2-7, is EPEVTQTPSHQVTQMGQEVILRCVPISNHLYFYWYRQILGQKVEFLVSFYNNEISEKSEIFDDQFSVERPDGSNFTLKIRSTKLEDSAMYFCASSEITRDSYFGPGTRLTVT.

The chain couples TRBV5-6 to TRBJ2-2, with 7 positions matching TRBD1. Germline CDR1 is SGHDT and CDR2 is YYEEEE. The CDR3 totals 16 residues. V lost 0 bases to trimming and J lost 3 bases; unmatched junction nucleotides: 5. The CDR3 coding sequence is TGTGCCAGCAGCTTGGACAGGGGAGAGGACACCGGGGAGCTGTTTTTT. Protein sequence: CASSLDRGEDTGELFF.

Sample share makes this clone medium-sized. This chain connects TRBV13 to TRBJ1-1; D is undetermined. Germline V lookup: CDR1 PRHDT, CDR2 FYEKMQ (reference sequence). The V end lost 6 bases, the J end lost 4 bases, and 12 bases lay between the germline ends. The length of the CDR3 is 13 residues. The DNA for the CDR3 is TGTGCCAGCAGGCCGGAGGGCGGCACTGAAGCTTTCTTT. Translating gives CASRPEGGTEAFF.

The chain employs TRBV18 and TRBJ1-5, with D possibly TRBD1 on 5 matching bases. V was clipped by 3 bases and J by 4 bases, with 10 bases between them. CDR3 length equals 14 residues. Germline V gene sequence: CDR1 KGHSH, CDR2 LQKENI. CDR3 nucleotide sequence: TGTGCCAGCTCACCGGGACGCGAGAATCAGCCCCAGCATTTT. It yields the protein CASSPGRENQPQHF.

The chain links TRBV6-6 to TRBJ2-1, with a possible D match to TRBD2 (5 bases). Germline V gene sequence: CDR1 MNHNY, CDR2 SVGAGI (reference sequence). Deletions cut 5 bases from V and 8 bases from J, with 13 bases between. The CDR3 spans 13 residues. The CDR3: CASSPSHGDEQFF. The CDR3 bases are TGTGCCAGCAGTCCGAGTCACGGGGATGAGCAGTTCTTC.

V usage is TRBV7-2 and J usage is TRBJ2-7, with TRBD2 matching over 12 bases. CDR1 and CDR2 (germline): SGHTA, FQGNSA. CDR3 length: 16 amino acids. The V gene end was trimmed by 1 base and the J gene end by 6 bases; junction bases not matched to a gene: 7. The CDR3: CASSLDASGGAREQYF. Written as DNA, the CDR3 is TGTGCCAGCAGCTTAGATGCTAGCGGGGGGGCCCGCGAGCAGTACTTC.

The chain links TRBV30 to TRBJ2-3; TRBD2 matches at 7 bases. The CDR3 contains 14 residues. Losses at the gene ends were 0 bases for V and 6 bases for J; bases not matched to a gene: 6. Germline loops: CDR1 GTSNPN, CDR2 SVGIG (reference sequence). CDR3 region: CAWSVLGGMDTQYF. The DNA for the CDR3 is TGTGCCTGGAGTGTACTGGGGGGGATGGATACGCAGTATTTT.

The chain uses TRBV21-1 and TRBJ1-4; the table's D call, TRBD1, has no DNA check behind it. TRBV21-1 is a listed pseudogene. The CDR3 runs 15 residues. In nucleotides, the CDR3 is TGTGCCATCTCCCTGGGGGACAGGGTCACTCAACTACTATTTTTT. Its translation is CAISLGDRVTQLLFF.

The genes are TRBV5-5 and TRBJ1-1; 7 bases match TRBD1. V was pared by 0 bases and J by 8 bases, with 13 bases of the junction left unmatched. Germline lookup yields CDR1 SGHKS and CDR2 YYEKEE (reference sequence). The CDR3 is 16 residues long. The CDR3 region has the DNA TGTGCCAGCAGCTTGGGACGGGGGGACAGCGGAATCGAAGCTTTCTTT. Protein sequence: CASSLGRGDSGIEAFF. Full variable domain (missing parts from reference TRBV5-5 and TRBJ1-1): DAGVTQSPTHLIKTRGQQVTLRCSPISGHKSVSWYQQVLGQGPQFIFQYYEKEERGRGNFPDRFSARQFPNYSSELNVNALLLGDSALYLCASSLGRGDSGIEAFFGQGTRLTVV.